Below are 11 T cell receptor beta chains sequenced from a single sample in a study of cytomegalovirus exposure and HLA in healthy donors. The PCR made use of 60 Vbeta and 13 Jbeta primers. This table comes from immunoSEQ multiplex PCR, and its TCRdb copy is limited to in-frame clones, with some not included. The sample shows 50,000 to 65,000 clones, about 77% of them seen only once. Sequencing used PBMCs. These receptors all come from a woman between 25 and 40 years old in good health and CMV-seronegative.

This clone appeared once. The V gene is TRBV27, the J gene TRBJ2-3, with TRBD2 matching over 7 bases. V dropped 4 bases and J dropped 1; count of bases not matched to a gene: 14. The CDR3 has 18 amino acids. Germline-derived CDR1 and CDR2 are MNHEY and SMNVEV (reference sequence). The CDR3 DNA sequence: TGTGCCAGCAGTTCTCTGGCCAATCTGGCGGGAGGCACAGATACGCAGTATTTT. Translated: CASSSLANLAGGTDTQYF.

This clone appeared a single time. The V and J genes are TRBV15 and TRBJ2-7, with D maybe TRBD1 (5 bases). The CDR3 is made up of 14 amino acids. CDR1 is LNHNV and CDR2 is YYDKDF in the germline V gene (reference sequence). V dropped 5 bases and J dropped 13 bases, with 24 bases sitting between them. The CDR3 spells CATSDPTGRQFQYF. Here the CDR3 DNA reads TGTGCCACCAGCGACCCGACTGGCCGACAGTTCCAATACTTC.

The CDR3 loop reads CASSFYDRDGDTQYF. DNA of the CDR3: TGTGCCAGCAGCTTTTACGACAGGGACGGGGATACGCAGTATTTT. The chain combines TRBV5-6 with TRBJ2-3, with 7 bases matching TRBD1. Germline CDR1 is SGHDT and CDR2 is YYEEEE. This CDR3 is 15 amino acids long. Losses at the gene ends were 2 bases for V and 6 bases for J; bases not matched to a gene: 9. Drawing the rest from reference TRBV5-6 and TRBJ2-3, the complete variable domain is DAGVTQSPTHLIKTRGQQVTLRCSPKSGHDTVSWYQQALGQGPQFIFQYYEEEERQRGNFPDRFSGHQFPNYSSELNVNALLLGDSALYLCASSFYDRDGDTQYFGPGTRLTVL.

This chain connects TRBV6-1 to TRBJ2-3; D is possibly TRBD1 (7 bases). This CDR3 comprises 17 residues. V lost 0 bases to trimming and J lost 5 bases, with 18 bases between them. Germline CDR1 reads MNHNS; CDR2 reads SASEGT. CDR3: CASSEAGRGVIGDTQYF. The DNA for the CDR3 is TGTGCCAGCAGTGAAGCCGGCAGGGGGGTGATTGGAGATACGCAGTATTTT.

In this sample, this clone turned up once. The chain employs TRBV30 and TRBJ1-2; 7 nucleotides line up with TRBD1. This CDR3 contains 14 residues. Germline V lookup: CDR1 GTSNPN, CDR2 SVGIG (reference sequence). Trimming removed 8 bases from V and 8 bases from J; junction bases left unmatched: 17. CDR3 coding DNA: TGTGCCGGAGACAGGGAATCGCTCTTCGAGGGCTACACCTTC. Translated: CAGDRESLFEGYTF.

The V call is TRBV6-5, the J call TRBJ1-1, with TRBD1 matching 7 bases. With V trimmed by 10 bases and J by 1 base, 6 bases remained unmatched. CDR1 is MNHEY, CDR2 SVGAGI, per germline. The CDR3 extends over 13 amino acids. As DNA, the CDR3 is TGTGCCACTATGCGGGACAGGAACACTGAAGCTTTCTTT. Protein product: CATMRDRNTEAFF.

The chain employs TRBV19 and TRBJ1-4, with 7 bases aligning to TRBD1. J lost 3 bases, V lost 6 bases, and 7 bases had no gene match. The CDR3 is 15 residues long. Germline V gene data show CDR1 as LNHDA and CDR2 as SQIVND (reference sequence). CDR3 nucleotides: TGTGCCAGTAGAGAACAGGGGTGGGCTAATGAAAAACTGTTTTTT. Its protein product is CASREQGWANEKLFF.

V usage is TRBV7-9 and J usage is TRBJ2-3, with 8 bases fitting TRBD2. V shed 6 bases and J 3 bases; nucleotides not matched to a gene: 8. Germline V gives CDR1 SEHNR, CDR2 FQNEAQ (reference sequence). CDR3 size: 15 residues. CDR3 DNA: TGTGCCAGCAGTACCCGGCGGGGGGCTACAGATACGCAGTATTTT. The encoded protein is CASSTRRGATDTQYF. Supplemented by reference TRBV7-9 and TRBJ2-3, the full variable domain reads DTGVSQNPRHKITKRGQNVTFRCDPISEHNRLYWYRQTLGQGPEFLTYFQNEAQLEKSRLLSDRFSAERPKGSFSTLEIQRTEQGDSAMYLCASSTRRGATDTQYFGPGTRLTVL.

CDR3 DNA sequence: TGCAGCGCTGACAGGGGGTCAACCACAGATACGCAGTATTTT. This gives the protein CSADRGSTTDTQYF. The chain recombines TRBV29-1 with TRBJ2-3; TRBD1 matches at 9 bases. V dropped 7 bases and J dropped 2; count of bases not matched to a gene: 7. This CDR3 is 14 amino acids long. Germline loops: CDR1 SQVTM, CDR2 ANQGSEA.

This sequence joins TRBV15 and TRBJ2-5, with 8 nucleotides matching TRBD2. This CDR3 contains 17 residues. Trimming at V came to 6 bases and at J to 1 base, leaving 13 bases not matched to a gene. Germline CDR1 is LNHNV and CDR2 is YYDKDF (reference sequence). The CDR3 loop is CATSSTISGAGQETQYF. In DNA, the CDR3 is TGTGCCACCAGTTCAACGATTAGCGGGGCGGGCCAAGAGACCCAGTACTTC.

The CDR3 DNA reads TGCGCCAGCAGCCAAGCGGACACTTCTTGCGAGCAGTACGTC. Translating it yields CASSQADTSCEQYV. This sequence joins TRBV4-1 and TRBJ2-7; D is possibly TRBD1 (5 bases). The CDR3 consists of 14 residues. The ends were cut back, 1 base at V and 6 bases at J, with 13 bases in the middle. Germline V lookup: CDR1 MGHRA, CDR2 YSYEKL.